The T cell receptor beta chain under discussion was sequenced for a study of T cell changes during pregnancy in multiple sclerosis. CDR3 size: 14 residues. Per germline, CDR1 MNHEY and CDR2 SMNVEV (reference sequence). After removal of 3 bases from V and 5 bases from J, the junction contained 4 bases not matched to a gene. TCRdb keeps only in-frame clones here, not all; method: immunoSEQ multiplex PCR. The table lists about 62,000 clones, around 93% of them singletons. The receptor comes from a female donor in good health, enrolled as a control in a pregnancy study. The V gene is TRBV27, the J gene TRBJ2-1, with 7 bases matching TRBD2. The sample was peripheral blood, taken in the second trimester of pregnancy. The CDR3 here is CASSLGGNHNEQFF. Written as DNA, the CDR3 is TGTGCCAGCAGTTTGGGAGGGAACCACAATGAGCAGTTCTTC.